The rows below give T cell receptor beta chains drawn from one sample of a study of regulatory T cells in long-lasting Graves disease. TCRdb redid the calling of the multiplex PCR reads with MiXCR, one entry per CDR3 protein. The data hold around 450,000 distinct CDR3 sequences, with approximately 21% observed a single time. The sample in question was peripheral blood mononuclear cells (PBMCs), obtained when the disease was refractory, from a patient treated with antithyroid drugs. The receptors were sampled from a female donor with Graves disease. Each CDR3 is given with its conserved first and last residue. The D gene is left open where the match is weak. Only part of the rows carry a size: once, few, many, or a class if the clone is expanded.

v_call: TRBV10-3
clone_size: many
j_call: TRBJ2-7
d_call: .
cdr3_aa: CAISDPLEGMVYEQYF
cdr3_nt: TGTGCCATCAGTGACCCTCTCGAGGGAATGGTTTACGAGCAGTACTTC

v_call: TRBV12-3/TRBV12-4
clone_size: many
j_call: TRBJ1-5
d_call: TRBD1
cdr3_aa: CASSPRDRAVNQPQHF
cdr3_nt: TGTGCCAGCAGTCCCCGGGACAGGGCAGTCAATCAGCCCCAGCATTTT

v_call: TRBV30
clone_size: few
j_call: TRBJ1-3
d_call: .
cdr3_aa: CAWSHTGNTIYF
cdr3_nt: TGTGCCTGGAGTCATACGGGAAACACCATATATTTT

v_call: TRBV11-3
clone_size: .
j_call: TRBJ2-7
d_call: .
cdr3_aa: CASSFGYLCEQYF
cdr3_nt: TGTGCCAGCAGCTTCGGCTACCTCTGCGAGCAGTACTTC

v_call: TRBV28
clone_size: few
j_call: TRBJ2-1
d_call: .
cdr3_aa: CASSPRAQLEDEQFF
cdr3_nt: TGTGCCAGCAGTCCCCGGGCCCAATTAGAGGATGAGCAGTTCTTC

v_call: TRBV9
clone_size: .
j_call: TRBJ1-2
d_call: TRBD1
cdr3_aa: CASSGGTDLRHYGHTF
cdr3_nt: TGTGCCAGCAGCGGAGGGACAGACCTCCGACACTATGGCCACACCTTC

v_call: TRBV28
clone_size: few
j_call: TRBJ2-5
d_call: TRBD1
cdr3_aa: CASSRDRGGEETQYF
cdr3_nt: TGTGCCAGCAGTCGGGACAGGGGGGGGGAAGAGACCCAGTACTTC

v_call: TRBV5-1
clone_size: few
j_call: TRBJ1-1
d_call: TRBD1
cdr3_aa: CASSLGPGQGDTPLF
cdr3_nt: TGCGCCAGCAGCTTGGGTCCGGGACAGGGAGATACACCCCTGTTT

v_call: TRBV5-6
clone_size: many
j_call: TRBJ2-5
d_call: .
cdr3_aa: CASSLGARETQYF
cdr3_nt: TGTGCCAGCAGCTTGGGCGCCCGGGAGACCCAGTACTTC

v_call: TRBV5-1
clone_size: .
j_call: TRBJ2-1
d_call: .
cdr3_aa: CASRVDRGEQFF
cdr3_nt: TGCGCCAGCAGAGTGGATCGGGGTGAGCAGTTCTTC

v_call: TRBV7-2
clone_size: few
j_call: TRBJ2-3
d_call: .
cdr3_aa: CASSLARGTDTQYF
cdr3_nt: TGTGCCAGCAGCTTAGCCCGGGGCACAGATACGCAGTATTTT

v_call: TRBV28
clone_size: .
j_call: TRBJ2-3
d_call: TRBD2
cdr3_aa: CASSLGTSGSSTDTQYF
cdr3_nt: TGTGCCAGCAGTTTAGGGACTAGCGGGAGCAGCACAGATACGCAGTATTTT

v_call: TRBV19
clone_size: few
j_call: TRBJ1-5
d_call: .
cdr3_aa: CASSQIQGWEPQHF
cdr3_nt: TGTGCCAGTAGTCAAATACAGGGATGGGAGCCCCAGCATTTT

v_call: TRBV28
clone_size: .
j_call: TRBJ2-3
d_call: TRBD1
cdr3_aa: CASSLRQGIITDTQYF
cdr3_nt: TGTGCCAGCAGTCTTAGACAGGGTATCATCACAGATACGCAGTATTTT

v_call: TRBV28
clone_size: many
j_call: TRBJ2-5
d_call: TRBD2
cdr3_aa: CASSPSLAGTETQYF
cdr3_nt: TGTGCCAGCAGCCCCTCGTTAGCGGGCACGGAGACCCAGTACTTC

v_call: TRBV3-1
clone_size: once
j_call: TRBJ1-1
d_call: .
cdr3_aa: CASSHGGARGTEAFF
cdr3_nt: TGTGCCAGCAGCCACGGGGGGGCTCGAGGGACTGAAGCTTTCTTT

v_call: TRBV28
clone_size: many
j_call: TRBJ2-7
d_call: .
cdr3_aa: CASSLFADPYEQYF
cdr3_nt: TGTGCCAGCAGTTTATTTGCGGACCCCTACGAGCAGTACTTC

v_call: TRBV20-1
clone_size: .
j_call: TRBJ2-3
d_call: TRBD2
cdr3_aa: CSAQQTSGGAWDTQYF
cdr3_nt: TGCAGTGCTCAGCAGACTAGCGGGGGGGCGTGGGATACGCAGTATTTT

v_call: TRBV7-9
clone_size: few
j_call: TRBJ2-5
d_call: TRBD1
cdr3_aa: CASSRAGTGWNGETQYF
cdr3_nt: TGTGCCAGCAGCAGAGCTGGGACAGGCTGGAACGGGGAGACCCAGTACTTC